Detailed here is one T cell receptor (beta chain). This CDR3 comprises 16 residues. Germline V gives CDR1 KGHSH, CDR2 LQKENI. V shed 1 base, J shed 3 bases, and the junction held 2 bases outside the gene matches. This entry is derived from a study of blood T cell repertoires in COVID-19. On the study more broadly: Sources were T cells, B-cell-depleted T cells, or PBMCs; the material itself was cDNA or gDNA.

Participant reports of clinical history set cohort assignment. Symptom resolution, clearance, or two negative PCRs marked donors in Cohort 3 as recovered. The repertoire was sequenced with immunoSEQ multiplex PCR; TCRdb's copy has only in-frame clones and lacks some. In the table there are more than 200,000 clones, about 87% of which are singletons. Sequences were obtained from PBMCs or T cells enriched from blood (not recorded which). This rearrangement joins TRBV18 to TRBJ2-2; TRBD2 aligns across 10 bases. This clonotype was obtained from a woman in her fifties or sixties who had recovered from COVID-19. CDR3 DNA sequence: TGTGCCAGCTCACCACGGACTAGCGGAGACACCGGGGAGCTGTTTTTT. Protein product: CASSPRTSGDTGELFF.